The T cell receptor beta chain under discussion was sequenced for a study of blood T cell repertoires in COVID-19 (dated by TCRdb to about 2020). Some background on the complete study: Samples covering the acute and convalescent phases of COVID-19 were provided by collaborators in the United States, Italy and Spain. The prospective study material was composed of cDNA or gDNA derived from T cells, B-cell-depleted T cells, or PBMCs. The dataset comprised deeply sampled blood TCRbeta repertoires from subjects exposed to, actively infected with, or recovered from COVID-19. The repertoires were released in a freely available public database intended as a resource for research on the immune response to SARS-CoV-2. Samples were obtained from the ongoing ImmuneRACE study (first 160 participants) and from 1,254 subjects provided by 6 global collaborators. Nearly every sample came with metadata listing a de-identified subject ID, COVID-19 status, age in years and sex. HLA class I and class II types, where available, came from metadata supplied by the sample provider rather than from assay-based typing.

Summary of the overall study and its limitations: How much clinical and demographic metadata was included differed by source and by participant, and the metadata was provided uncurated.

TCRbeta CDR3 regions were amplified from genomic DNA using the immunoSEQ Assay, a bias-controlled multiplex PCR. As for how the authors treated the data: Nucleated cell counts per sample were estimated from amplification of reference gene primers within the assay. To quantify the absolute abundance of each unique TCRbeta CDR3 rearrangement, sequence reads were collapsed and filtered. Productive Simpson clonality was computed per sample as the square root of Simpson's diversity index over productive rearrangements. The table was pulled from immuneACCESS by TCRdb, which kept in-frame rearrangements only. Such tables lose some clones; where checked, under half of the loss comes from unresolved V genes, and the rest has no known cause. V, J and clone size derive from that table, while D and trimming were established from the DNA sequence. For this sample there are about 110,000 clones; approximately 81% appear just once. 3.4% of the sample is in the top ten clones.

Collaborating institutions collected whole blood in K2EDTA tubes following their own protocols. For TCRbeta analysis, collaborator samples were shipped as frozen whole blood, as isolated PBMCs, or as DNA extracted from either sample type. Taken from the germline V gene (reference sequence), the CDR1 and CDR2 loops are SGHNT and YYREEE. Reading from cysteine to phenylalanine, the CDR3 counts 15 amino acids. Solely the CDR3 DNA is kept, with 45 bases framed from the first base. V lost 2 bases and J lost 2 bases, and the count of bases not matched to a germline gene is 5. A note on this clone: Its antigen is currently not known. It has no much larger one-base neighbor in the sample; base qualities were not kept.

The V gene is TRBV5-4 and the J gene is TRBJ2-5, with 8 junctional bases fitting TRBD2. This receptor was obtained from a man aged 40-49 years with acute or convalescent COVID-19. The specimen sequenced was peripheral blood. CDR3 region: CASSLAGDIQETQYF. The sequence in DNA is TGTGCCAGCAGCTTAGCGGGGGATATTCAAGAGACCCAGTACTTC.